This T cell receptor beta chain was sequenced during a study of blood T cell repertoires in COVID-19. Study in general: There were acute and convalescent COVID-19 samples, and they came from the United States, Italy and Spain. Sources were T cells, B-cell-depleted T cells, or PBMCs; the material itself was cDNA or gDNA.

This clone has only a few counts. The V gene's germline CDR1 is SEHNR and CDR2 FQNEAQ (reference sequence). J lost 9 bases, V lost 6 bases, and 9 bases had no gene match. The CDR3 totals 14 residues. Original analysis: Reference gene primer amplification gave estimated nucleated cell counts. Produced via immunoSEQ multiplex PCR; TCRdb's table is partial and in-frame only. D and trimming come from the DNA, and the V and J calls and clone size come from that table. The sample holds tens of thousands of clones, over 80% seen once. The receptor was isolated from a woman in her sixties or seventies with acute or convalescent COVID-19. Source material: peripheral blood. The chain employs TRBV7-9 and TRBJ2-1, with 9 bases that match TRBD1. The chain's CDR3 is CASRPRDRVAEQFF. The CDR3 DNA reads TGTGCCAGCAGGCCCCGGGACAGGGTCGCTGAGCAGTTCTTC.